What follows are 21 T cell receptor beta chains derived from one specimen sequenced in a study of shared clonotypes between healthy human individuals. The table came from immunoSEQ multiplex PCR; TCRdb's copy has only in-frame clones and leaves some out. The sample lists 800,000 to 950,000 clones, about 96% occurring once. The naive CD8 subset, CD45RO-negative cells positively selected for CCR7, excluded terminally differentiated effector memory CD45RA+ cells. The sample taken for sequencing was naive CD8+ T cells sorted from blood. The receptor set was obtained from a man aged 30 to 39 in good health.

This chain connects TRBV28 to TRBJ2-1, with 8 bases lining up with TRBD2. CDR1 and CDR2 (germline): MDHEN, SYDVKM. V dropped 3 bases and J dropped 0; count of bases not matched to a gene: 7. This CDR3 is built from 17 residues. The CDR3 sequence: CASSFGTSGSSYNEQFF. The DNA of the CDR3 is TGTGCCAGCAGTTTCGGAACTAGCGGTAGCTCCTACAATGAGCAGTTCTTC.

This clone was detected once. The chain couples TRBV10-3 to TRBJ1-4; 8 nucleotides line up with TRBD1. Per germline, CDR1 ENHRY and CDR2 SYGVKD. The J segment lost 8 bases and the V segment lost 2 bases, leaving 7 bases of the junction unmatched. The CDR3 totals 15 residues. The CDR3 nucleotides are TGTGCCATCAGTGAGGGACAGGGTGCGAGGGAAAAACTGTTTTTT. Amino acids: CAISEGQGAREKLFF.

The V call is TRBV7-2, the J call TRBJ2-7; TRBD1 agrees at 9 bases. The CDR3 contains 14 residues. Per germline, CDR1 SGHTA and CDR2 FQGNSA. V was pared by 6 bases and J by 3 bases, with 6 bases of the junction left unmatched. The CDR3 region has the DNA TGTGCCAGCAGTGTGGGACAGGGAAGCTACGAGCAGTACTTC. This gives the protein CASSVGQGSYEQYF.

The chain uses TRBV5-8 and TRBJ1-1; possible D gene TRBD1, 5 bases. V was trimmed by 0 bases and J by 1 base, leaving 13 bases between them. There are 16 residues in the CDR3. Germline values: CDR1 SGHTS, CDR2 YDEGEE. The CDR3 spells CASSLVGDGGNTEAFF. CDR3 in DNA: TGTGCCAGCAGCTTGGTTGGCGACGGGGGGAACACTGAAGCTTTCTTT. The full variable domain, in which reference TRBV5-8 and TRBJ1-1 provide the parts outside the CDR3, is EAGVTQSPTHLIKTRGQQATLRCSPISGHTSVYWYQQALGLGLQFLLWYDEGEERNRGNFPPRFSGRQFPNYSSELNVNALELEDSALYLCASSLVGDGGNTEAFFGQGTRLTVV.

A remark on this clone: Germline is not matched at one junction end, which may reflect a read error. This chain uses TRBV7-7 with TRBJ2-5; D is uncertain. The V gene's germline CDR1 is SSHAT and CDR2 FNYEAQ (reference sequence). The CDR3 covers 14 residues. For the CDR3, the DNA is TGTGCTAGCAGCTTAAGGGCCGGTAGGGAGACCCAGTACTTC. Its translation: CASSLRAGRETQYF.

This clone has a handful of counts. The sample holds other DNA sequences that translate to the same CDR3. In DNA, the CDR3 is TGTGCCAGCAGTTTAGACGACAATGAGCAGTTCTTC. Amino acid sequence: CASSLDDNEQFF. The chain recombines TRBV28 with TRBJ2-1; D is undetermined. CDR1 MDHEN and CDR2 SYDVKM come from the germline V gene. The CDR3 is 12 residues long. V lost 2 bases to trimming and J lost 5 bases, with 4 bases between them.

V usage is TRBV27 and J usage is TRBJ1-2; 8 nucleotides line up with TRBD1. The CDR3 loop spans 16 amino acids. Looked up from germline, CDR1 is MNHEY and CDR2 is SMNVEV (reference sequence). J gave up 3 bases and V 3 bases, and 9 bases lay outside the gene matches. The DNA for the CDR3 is TGTGCCAGCAGTTTCAACCTAGGACAGGGTGACTATGGCTACACCTTC. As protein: CASSFNLGQGDYGYTF.

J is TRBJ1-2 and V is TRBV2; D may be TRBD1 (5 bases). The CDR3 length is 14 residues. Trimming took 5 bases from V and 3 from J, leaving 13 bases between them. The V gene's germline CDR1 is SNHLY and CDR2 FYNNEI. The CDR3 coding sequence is TGTGCCAGCAGTCAGACACAGGAGGACTATGGCTACACCTTC. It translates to CASSQTQEDYGYTF.

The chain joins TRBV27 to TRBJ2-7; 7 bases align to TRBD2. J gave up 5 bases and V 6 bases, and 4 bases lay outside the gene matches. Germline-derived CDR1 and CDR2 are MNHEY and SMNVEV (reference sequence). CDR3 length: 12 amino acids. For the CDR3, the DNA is TGTGCCAGCAGCGCCCGGGGGGACGAGCAGTACTTC. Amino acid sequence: CASSARGDEQYF.

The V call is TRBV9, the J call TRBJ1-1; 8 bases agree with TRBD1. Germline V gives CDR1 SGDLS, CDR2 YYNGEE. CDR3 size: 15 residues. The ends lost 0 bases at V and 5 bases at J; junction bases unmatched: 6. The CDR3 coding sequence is TGTGCCAGCAGCGTAGACCAGGACAGGGATACTGAAGCTTTCTTT. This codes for CASSVDQDRDTEAFF.

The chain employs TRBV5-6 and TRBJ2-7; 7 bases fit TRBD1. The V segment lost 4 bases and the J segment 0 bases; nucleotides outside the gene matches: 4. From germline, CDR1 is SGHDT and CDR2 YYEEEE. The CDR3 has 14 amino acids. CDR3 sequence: CASSVTGISYEQYF. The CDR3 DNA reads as TGTGCCAGCAGCGTGACAGGGATCTCCTACGAGCAGTACTTC.

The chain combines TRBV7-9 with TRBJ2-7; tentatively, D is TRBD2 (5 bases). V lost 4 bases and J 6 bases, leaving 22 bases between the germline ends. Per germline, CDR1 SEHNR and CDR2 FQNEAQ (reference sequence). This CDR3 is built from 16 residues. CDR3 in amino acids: CASSSRRAQGRLEQYF. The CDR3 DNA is TGTGCCAGCAGCTCGCGGCGGGCCCAAGGACGGCTCGAGCAGTACTTC.

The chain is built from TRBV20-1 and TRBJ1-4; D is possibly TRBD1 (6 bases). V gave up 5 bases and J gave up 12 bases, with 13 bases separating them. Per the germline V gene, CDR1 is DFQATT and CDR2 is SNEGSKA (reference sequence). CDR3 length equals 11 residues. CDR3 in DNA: TGCAGTGCTGTGGGGGACAACGAACTGTTTTTT. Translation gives CSAVGDNELFF.

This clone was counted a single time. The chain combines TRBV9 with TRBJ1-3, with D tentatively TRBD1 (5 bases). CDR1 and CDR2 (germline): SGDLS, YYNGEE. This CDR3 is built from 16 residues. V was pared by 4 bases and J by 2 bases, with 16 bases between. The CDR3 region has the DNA TGTGCCAGCAGCCTGCGACCGGGGGAGGCTGGAAACACCATATATTTT. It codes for CASSLRPGEAGNTIYF.

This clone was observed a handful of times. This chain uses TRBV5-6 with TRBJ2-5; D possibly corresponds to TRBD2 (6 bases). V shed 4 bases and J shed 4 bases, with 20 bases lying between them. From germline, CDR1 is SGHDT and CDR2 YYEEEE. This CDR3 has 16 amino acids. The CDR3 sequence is CASSPQRRVGGETQYF. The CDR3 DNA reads TGTGCCAGCAGCCCGCAACGACGGGTGGGGGGAGAGACCCAGTACTTC.

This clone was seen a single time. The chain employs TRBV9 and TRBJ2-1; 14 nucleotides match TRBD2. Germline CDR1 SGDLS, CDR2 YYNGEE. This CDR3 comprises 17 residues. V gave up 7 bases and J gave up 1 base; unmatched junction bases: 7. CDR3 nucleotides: TGTGCCAGCGCGGGACTAGCGGGAGAAGGGTCCTACAATGAGCAGTTCTTC. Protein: CASAGLAGEGSYNEQFF.

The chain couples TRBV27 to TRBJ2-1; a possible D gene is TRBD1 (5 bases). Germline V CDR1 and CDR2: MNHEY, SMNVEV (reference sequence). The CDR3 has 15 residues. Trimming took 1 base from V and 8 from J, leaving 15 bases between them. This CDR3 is CASSLYKAGSDEQFF. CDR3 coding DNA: TGTGCCAGCAGTTTATATAAGGCAGGGTCGGATGAGCAGTTCTTC.

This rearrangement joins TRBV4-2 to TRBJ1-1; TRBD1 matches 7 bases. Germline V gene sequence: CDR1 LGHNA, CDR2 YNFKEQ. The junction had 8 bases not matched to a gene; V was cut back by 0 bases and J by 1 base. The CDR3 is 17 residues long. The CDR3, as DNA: TGTGCCAGCAGCCAAGACCCCCTCGGACAGGAGAACACTGAAGCTTTCTTT. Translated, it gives CASSQDPLGQENTEAFF.

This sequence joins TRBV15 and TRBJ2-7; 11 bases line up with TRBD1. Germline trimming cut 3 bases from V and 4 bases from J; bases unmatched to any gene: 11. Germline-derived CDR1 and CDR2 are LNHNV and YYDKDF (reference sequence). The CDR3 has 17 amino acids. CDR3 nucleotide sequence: TGTGCCACCAGCAGTGAAAATCTAGGGGACAGGGGGTACGAGCAGTACTTC. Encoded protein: CATSSENLGDRGYEQYF.

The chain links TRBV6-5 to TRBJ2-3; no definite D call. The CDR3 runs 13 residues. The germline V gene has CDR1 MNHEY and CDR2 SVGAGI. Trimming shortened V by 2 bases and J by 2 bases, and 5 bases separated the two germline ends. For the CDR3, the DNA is TGTGCCAGCAGTTACGGTAACACAGATACGCAGTATTTT. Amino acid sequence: CASSYGNTDTQYF.

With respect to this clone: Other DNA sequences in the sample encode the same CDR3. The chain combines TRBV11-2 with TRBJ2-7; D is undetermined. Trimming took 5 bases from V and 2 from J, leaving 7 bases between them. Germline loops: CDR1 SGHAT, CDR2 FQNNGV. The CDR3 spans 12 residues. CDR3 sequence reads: CASSPDTYEQYF. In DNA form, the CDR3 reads TGTGCCAGCAGCCCAGACACCTACGAGCAGTACTTC.